Shown below are 23 T cell receptor beta chains from a single sample sequenced in a study of relationships among human T cell subsets (TCRdb year 2010). To isolate CD8+ cytotoxic T cells, anti-CD4 multisort beads were first used for negative selection, and anti-CD8 beads were then used for positive selection. Libraries were prepared through multiplex PCR. Sequencing instrument: 454 GS FLX. TCR alpha and beta CDR3 regions were amplified from mRNA by semiquantitative ARM-PCR. ARM-PCR used tagged nested gene-specific primers, after which communal superprimers carried out exponential amplification. Through fastp at Q25 and MiXCR, TCRdb rebuilt clones from the public reads, retaining in-frame beta chains. Identical CDR3 protein sequences are pooled into one entry, listed with their most common genes and DNA. The sample contains fewer than 5,500 distinct CDR3 sequences, 65% of them found a single time. Clones ranked in the top ten supply less than 75% of the sample.

Sequencing was performed on CD8+ T cells sorted from blood. These receptors all come from a man aged 40-55 years in good health.

This sequence joins TRBV7-9 and TRBJ2-1, with D perhaps matching TRBD2 (7 bases). The germline CDR1 and CDR2 sequences are SEHNR and FQNEAQ (reference sequence). The CDR3 extends over 18 amino acids. Trimming cost V 3 bases and J 5 bases, with 23 bases left between them. The CDR3 DNA sequence: TGTGCCAGCAGCTTCGAGTGGGGGGGCACCGATTCCAACAATGAGCAGTTCTTC. Amino acids: CASSFEWGGTDSNNEQFF.

A note on this clonotype: Germline is not matched at one junction end, which may reflect a read error. The V call is TRBV7-7, the J call TRBJ2-5, with TRBD1 matching over 10 bases. The CDR3 is made up of 15 amino acids. Germline values: CDR1 SSHAT, CDR2 FNYEAQ (reference sequence). The chain's CDR3 is CASSSGTGVEETQYF. CDR3 DNA: TGTGCTAGCAGCTCCGGGACAGGGGTCGAAGAGACCCAGTACTTC.

This clonotype is large. V and J are TRBV30 and TRBJ2-7; TRBD1 aligns across 7 bases. V lost 1 base and J lost 7; bases outside the gene matches: 10. Germline CDR1 and CDR2: GTSNPN and SVGIG (reference sequence). CDR3 length: 14 residues. The CDR3, as DNA: TGTGCCTGGAGTGGGGACAGTCCTCCGAGTGAGCAGTACTTC. This sequence encodes CAWSGDSPPSEQYF. Variable domain in full (rest from reference TRBV30 and TRBJ2-7): SQTIHQWPATLVQPVGSPLSLECTVEGTSNPNLYWYRQAAGRGLQLLFYSVGIGQISSEVPQNLSASRPQDRQFILSSKKLLLSDSGFYLCAWSGDSPPSEQYFGPGTRLTVT.

The chain uses TRBV12-5 and TRBJ2-1; 12 nucleotides match TRBD2. This CDR3 spans 16 amino acids. CDR1 LGHNT and CDR2 FRNRAP come from the germline V gene. V shed 2 bases and J 5 bases; nucleotides not matched to a gene: 4. CDR3 sequence reads: CASGLYLAGGNNEQFF. The CDR3 region has the DNA TGTGCTAGTGGTTTGTACCTAGCGGGAGGGAACAATGAGCAGTTCTTC.

The chain employs TRBV20-1 and TRBJ2-1; no definite D call. The germline V gene has CDR1 DFQATT and CDR2 SNEGSKA (reference sequence). Trimming pared 6 bases from V and 8 bases from J, leaving 20 bases between. This CDR3 is 14 amino acids long. CDR3 residues: CSAESARVIDEQFF. The CDR3 nucleotides are TGCAGTGCCGAAAGTGCCAGAGTCATCGATGAGCAGTTCTTC.

The chain uses TRBV20-1 and TRBJ2-7, with D uncertain. Germline loops: CDR1 DFQATT, CDR2 SNEGSKA (reference sequence). V was trimmed by 5 bases and J by 4 bases, leaving 9 bases between them. CDR3 length: 11 residues. The CDR3 here is CSAPFQYEQYF. CDR3 nucleotides: TGCAGTGCTCCCTTTCAATACGAGCAGTACTTC.

This clonotype was seen more than once but under ten times. The V and J genes are TRBV20-1 and TRBJ2-1, with D possibly TRBD2 on 5 matching bases. With 0 bases removed from V and 3 bases from J, the gap between germline ends came to 9 bases. The CDR3 extends over 14 amino acids. The V gene's germline CDR1 is DFQATT and CDR2 SNEGSKA (reference sequence). CDR3 nucleotides: TGCAGTGCTAGAGATCACCGGGACTACAATGAGCAGTTCTTC. This gives the protein CSARDHRDYNEQFF.

This CDR3 is CATSRASDIWVQETQYF. As DNA, the CDR3 is TGTGCCACCAGCAGAGCCTCCGACATTTGGGTCCAAGAGACCCAGTACTTC. The chain couples TRBV15 to TRBJ2-5; D remains ambiguous. This CDR3 comprises 17 residues. V was cut by 1 base and J by 1 base, with 16 bases left in between. Germline V CDR1 and CDR2: LNHNV, YYDKDF (reference sequence). The full variable domain, completed using reference TRBV15 and TRBJ2-5, is DAMVIQNPRYQVTQFGKPVTLSCSQTLNHNVMYWYQQKSSQAPKLLFHYYDKDFNNEADTPDNFQSRRPNTSFCFLDIRSPGLGDTAMYLCATSRASDIWVQETQYFGPGTRLLVL.

The chain recombines TRBV28 with TRBJ2-3; unclear D gene. The CDR3 sequence is 15 residues long. V was pared by 6 bases and J by 5 bases, with 18 bases between. CDR1 and CDR2 from the germline V gene are MDHEN and SYDVKM. Written as DNA, the CDR3 is TGTGCCAGCAGCCCCCTCCGGAGCCCCGGAGATACGCAGTATTTT. Its protein is CASSPLRSPGDTQYF.

V usage is TRBV7-9 and J usage is TRBJ1-5; D is perhaps TRBD1 (6 bases). The CDR3 has 15 amino acids. Germline V gene lookup returns CDR1 SEHNR and CDR2 FQNEAQ (reference sequence). Trimming removed 5 bases from V and 7 bases from J, with 18 bases in between. The CDR3 bases are TGTGCCAGCAGCGACACGAACGGGCAGGGGCAGCCCCAGCATTTT. Its translation: CASSDTNGQGQPQHF.

This clonotype is a singleton in its sample. This sequence joins TRBV4-1 and TRBJ2-5; the D gene is possibly TRBD1 (5 bases). V gave up 2 bases and J gave up 5 bases, with 12 bases separating them. Germline CDR1 is MGHRA and CDR2 is YSYEKL. The CDR3 is made up of 14 amino acids. Written as DNA, the CDR3 is TGCGCCAGCAGCCAAACCCAGGGTAGGGAGACCCAGTACTTC. Its protein product is CASSQTQGRETQYF.

The chain carries TRBV7-9 and TRBJ1-2; a possible D gene is TRBD1 (5 bases). Germline CDR1 reads SEHNR; CDR2 reads FQNEAQ (reference sequence). The V and J ends lost 1 base and 6 bases respectively, with 6 bases between them. This CDR3 is 12 amino acids long. The DNA for the CDR3 is TGTGCCAGCAGCTTAGGGGGGAATGGCTACACCTTC. Its translation is CASSLGGNGYTF.

This chain joins TRBV6-4 and TRBJ2-3; 12 bases agree with TRBD1. The germline V gene encodes CDR1 MRHNA and CDR2 SNTAGT. V lost 2 bases to trimming and J lost 4 bases; unmatched junction nucleotides: 1. The length of the CDR3 is 15 residues. CDR3 loop: CASSDGTGGADTQYF. In DNA form, the CDR3 reads TGTGCCAGCAGTGACGGGACAGGGGGCGCAGATACGCAGTATTTT.

This clonotype has more than one count but fewer than ten. The chain employs TRBV29-1 and TRBJ2-1, with 11 bases lining up with TRBD2. CDR1 and CDR2 from the germline V gene are SQVTM and ANQGSEA. CDR3 length: 15 amino acids. V was pared by 4 bases and J by 4 bases, with 6 bases of the junction left unmatched. CDR3 sequence: CSVGTGTSGYNEQFF. The CDR3 nucleotides are TGCAGCGTTGGCACCGGGACTAGCGGATACAATGAGCAGTTCTTC.

The chain links TRBV19 to TRBJ2-1; D uncertain. This CDR3 is built from 14 residues. Looked up from germline, CDR1 is LNHDA and CDR2 is SQIVND (reference sequence). The V and J ends lost 3 bases and 4 bases respectively, with 10 bases between them. The CDR3 nucleotides are TGTGCCAGTAGTATTGAAGGTTTTTACAATGAGCAGTTCTTC. It encodes CASSIEGFYNEQFF.

The genes are TRBV7-3 and TRBJ2-3; D is possibly TRBD1 (6 bases). The CDR3 loop spans 16 amino acids. Germline V gene data show CDR1 as SGHTA and CDR2 as FQGTGA. Trimming took off 0 bases at V and 6 bases at J, with 16 bases between the two ends. This CDR3 reads CASSLTGGEGQDTQYF. DNA for the CDR3: TGTGCCAGCAGCTTAACTGGGGGAGAAGGACAGGATACGCAGTATTTT.

The table lists this clonotype with a few counts. V gene TRBV5-6 combines with J gene TRBJ1-5; D call uncertain. The V end was cut by 2 bases, the J end by 2 bases, with 11 bases between. Looked up from germline, CDR1 is SGHDT and CDR2 is YYEEEE. The CDR3 has 15 amino acids. The CDR3 reads CASSLSGEGNQPQHF. CDR3 in DNA: TGTGCCAGCAGCTTATCAGGCGAGGGCAATCAGCCCCAGCATTTT. The variable domain in full, completed from reference TRBV5-6 and TRBJ1-5, reads DAGVTQSPTHLIKTRGQQVTLRCSPKSGHDTVSWYQQALGQGPQFIFQYYEEEERQRGNFPDRFSGHQFPNYSSELNVNALLLGDSALYLCASSLSGEGNQPQHFGDGTRLSIL.

CDR3 sequence reads: CASSSPGQGYHEQYF. CDR3 in DNA: TGTGCCAGCAGCTCTCCCGGACAGGGGTACCACGAGCAGTACTTC. J is TRBJ2-7 and V is TRBV11-2; TRBD1 aligns across 9 bases. J lost 5 bases, V lost 4 bases, and 9 bases had no gene match. The CDR3 covers 15 residues. Germline CDR1 SGHAT, CDR2 FQNNGV. Full variable domain (rest looked up from reference TRBV11-2 and TRBJ2-7): EAGVAQSPRYKIIEKRQSVAFWCNPISGHATLYWYQQILGQGPKLLIQFQNNGVVDDSQLPKDRFSAERLKGVDSTLKIQPAKLEDSAVYLCASSSPGQGYHEQYFGPGTRLTVT.

The V call is TRBV29-1, the J call TRBJ2-1; no definite D call. Germline loops: CDR1 SQVTM, CDR2 ANQGSEA. The CDR3 covers 13 residues. The V gene lost 2 bases and the J gene lost 7 bases, with 12 bases spanning the gap. The CDR3 DNA is TGCAGCGTTGAATACCCCAAAGCAAATGAGCAGTTCTTC. Translation gives CSVEYPKANEQFF.

The J gene is TRBJ2-5, the V gene TRBV5-1; no clear D. Germline lookup yields CDR1 SGHRS and CDR2 YFSETQ. V was clipped by 6 bases and J by 1 base, with 10 bases between them. The CDR3 spans 13 residues. CDR3 in DNA: TGCGCCAGCACCCAGCCAGGCCAAGAGACCCAGTACTTC. It codes for CASTQPGQETQYF.

CDR3: CASSQLAGGWTDTQYF. CDR3 DNA: TGTGCCAGCAGCCAATTAGCGGGGGGCTGGACAGATACGCAGTATTTT. This rearrangement joins TRBV11-2 to TRBJ2-3; 10 nucleotides align to TRBD2. V lost 5 bases, J lost 3 bases, and 8 bases stayed unmatched. Germline V gene sequence: CDR1 SGHAT, CDR2 FQNNGV. The CDR3 extends over 16 amino acids.

This rearrangement joins TRBV5-1 to TRBJ2-7; no reliable D call. The CDR3 is 15 residues long. V dropped 1 base and J dropped 0 bases, with 11 bases sitting between them. The germline V gene encodes CDR1 SGHRS and CDR2 YFSETQ. The CDR3 region has the DNA TGCGCCAGCAGCTTGAAGCCTGCCAGCTCCTACGAGCAGTACTTC. Translated, it gives CASSLKPASSYEQYF.

The chain carries TRBV11-2 and TRBJ2-1; no firm D call. This CDR3 has 11 residues. V was pared by 5 bases and J by 3 bases, with 2 bases between. Germline assignment: CDR1 SGHAT and CDR2 FQNNGV. CDR3 amino acids: CASSIYNEQFF. The CDR3 bases are TGTGCCAGCAGCATCTACAATGAGCAGTTCTTC.